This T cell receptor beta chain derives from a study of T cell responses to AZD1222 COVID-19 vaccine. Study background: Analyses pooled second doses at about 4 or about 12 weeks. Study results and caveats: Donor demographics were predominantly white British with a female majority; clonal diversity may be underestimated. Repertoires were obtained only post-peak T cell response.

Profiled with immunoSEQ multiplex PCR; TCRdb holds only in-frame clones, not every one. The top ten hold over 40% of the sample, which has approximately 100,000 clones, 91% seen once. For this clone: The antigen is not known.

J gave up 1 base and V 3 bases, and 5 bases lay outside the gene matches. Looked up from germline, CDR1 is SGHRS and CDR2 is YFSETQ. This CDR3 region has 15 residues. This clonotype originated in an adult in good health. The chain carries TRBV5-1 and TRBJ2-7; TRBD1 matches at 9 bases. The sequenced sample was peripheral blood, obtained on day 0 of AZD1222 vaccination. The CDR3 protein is CASSSGTGFSYEQYF. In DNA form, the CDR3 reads TGCGCCAGCAGCTCCGGGACAGGGTTTTCCTACGAGCAGTACTTC.